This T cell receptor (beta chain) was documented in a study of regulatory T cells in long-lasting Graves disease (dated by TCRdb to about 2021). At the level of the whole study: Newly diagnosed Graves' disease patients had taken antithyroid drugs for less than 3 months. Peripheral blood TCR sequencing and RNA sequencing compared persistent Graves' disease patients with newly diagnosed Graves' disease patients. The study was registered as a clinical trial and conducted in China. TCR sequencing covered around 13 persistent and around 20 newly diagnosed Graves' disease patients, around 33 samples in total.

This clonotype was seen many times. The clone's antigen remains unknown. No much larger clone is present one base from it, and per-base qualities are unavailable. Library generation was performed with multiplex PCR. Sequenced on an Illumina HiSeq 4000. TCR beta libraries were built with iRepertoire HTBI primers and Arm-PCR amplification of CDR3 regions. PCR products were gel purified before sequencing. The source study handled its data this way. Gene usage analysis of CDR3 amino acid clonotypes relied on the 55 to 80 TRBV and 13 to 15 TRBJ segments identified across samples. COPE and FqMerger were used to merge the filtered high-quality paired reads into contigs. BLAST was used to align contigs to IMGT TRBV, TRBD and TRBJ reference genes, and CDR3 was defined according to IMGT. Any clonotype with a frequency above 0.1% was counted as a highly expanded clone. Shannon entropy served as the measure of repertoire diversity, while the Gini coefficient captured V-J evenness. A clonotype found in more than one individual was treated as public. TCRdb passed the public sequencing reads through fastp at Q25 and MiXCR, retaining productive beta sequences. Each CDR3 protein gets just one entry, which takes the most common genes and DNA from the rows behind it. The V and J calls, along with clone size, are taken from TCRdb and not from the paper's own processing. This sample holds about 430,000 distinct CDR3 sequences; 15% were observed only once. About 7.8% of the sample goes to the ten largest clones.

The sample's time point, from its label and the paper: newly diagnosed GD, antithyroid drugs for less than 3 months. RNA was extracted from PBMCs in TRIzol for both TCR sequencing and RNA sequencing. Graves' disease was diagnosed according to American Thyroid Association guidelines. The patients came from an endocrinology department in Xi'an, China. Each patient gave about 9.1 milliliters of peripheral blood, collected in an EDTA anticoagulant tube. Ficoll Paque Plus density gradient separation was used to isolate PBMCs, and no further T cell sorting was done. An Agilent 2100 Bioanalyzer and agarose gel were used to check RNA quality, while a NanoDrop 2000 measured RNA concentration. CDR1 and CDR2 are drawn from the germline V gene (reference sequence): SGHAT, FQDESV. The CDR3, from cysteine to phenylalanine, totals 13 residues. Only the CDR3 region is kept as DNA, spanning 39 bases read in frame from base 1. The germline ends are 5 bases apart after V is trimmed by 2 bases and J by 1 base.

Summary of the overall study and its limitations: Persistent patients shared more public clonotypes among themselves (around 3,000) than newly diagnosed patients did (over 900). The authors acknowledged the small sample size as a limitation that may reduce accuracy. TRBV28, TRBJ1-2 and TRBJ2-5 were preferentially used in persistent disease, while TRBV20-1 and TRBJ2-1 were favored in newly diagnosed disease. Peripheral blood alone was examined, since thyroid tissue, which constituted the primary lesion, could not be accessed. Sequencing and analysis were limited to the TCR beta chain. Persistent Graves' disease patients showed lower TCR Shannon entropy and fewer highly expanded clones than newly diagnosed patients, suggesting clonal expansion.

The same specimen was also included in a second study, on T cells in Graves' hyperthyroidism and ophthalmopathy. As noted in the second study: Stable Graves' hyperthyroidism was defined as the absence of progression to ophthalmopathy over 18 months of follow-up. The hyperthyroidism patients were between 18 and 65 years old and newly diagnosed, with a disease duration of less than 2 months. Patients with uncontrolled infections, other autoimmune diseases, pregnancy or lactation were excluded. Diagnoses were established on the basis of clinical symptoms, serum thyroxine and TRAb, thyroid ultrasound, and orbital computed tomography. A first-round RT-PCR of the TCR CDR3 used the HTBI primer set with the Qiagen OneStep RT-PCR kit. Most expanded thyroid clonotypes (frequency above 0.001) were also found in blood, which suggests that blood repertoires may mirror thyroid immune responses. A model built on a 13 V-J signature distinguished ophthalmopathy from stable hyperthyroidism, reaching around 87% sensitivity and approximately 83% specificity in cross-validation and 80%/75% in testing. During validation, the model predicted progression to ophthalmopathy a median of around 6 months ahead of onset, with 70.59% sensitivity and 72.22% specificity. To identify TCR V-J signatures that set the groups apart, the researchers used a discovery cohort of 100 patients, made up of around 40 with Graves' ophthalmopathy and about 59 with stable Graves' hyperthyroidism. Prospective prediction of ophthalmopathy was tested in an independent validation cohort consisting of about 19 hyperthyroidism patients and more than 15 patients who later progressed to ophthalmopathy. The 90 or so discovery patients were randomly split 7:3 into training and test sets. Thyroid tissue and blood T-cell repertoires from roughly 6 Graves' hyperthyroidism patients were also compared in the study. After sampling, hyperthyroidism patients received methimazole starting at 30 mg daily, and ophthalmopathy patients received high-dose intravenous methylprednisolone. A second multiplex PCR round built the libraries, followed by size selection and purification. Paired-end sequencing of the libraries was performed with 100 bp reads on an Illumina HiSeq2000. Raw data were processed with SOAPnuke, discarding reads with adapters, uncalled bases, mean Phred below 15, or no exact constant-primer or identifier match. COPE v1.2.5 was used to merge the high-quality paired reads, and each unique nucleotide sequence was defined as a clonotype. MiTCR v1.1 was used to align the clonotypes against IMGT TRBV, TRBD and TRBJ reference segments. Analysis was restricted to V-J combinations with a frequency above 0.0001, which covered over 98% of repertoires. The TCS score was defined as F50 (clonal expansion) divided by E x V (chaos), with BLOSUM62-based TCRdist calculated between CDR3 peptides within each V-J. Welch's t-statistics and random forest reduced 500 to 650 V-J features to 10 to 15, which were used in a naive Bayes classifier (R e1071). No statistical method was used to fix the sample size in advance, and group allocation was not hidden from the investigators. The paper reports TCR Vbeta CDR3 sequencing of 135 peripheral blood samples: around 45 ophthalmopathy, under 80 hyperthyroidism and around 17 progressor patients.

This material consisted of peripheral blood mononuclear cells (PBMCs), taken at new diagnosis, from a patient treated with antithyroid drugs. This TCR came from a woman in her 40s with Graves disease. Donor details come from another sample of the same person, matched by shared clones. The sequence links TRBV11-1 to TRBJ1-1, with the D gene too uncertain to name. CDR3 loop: CASSLTENTEAFF. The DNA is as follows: TGTGCCAGCAGCTTAACGGAGAACACTGAAGCTTTCTTT.